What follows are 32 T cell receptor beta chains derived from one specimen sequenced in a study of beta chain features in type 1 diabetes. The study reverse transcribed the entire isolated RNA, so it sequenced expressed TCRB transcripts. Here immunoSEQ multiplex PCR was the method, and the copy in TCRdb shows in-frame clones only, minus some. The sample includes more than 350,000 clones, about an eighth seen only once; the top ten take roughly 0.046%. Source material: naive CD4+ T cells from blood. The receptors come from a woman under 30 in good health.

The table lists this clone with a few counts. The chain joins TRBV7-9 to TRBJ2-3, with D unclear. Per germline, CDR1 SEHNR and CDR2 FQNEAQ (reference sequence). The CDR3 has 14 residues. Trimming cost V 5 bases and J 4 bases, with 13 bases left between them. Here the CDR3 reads CASSPSGVPDTQYF. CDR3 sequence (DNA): TGTGCCAGCAGCCCCAGTGGGGTTCCAGATACGCAGTATTTT.

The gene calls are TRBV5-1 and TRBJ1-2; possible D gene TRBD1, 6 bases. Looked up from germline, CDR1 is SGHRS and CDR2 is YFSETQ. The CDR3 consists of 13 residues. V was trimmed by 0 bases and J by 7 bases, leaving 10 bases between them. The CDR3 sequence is CASSLEGGTGYTF. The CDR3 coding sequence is TGCGCCAGCAGCTTGGAAGGGGGAACTGGCTACACCTTC.

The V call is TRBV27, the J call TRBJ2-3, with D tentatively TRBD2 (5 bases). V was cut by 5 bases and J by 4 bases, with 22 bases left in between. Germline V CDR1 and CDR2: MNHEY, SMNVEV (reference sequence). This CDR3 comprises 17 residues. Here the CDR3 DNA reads TGTGCCAGCAGTGCTCACCGGACTCGTACTACTTCAGATACGCAGTATTTT. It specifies CASSAHRTRTTSDTQYF.

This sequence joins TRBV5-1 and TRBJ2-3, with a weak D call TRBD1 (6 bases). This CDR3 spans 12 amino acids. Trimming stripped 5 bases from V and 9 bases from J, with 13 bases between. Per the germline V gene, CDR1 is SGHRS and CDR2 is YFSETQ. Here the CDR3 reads CASSQIQGTQYF. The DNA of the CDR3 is TGCGCCAGCAGTCAAATACAGGGAACGCAGTATTTT.

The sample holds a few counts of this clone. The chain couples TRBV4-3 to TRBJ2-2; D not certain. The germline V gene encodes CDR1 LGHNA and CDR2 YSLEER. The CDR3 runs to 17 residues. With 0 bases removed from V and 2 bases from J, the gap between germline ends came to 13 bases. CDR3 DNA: TGCGCCAGCAGCCAAGATTATCAACAGACTAACACCGGGGAGCTGTTTTTT. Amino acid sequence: CASSQDYQQTNTGELFF.

CDR3 in DNA: TGTGCCTGGAGTGTAGTGGGGCGAGGGACCCGGGAGACCCAGTACTTC. It is translated as CAWSVVGRGTRETQYF. The V and J genes are TRBV30 and TRBJ2-5; the D gene could be TRBD1 or TRBD2 (5 bases each). Germline V gives CDR1 GTSNPN, CDR2 SVGIG (reference sequence). Trimming took 0 bases from V and 5 from J, leaving 19 bases between them. CDR3 length: 16 amino acids.

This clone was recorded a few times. CDR3 DNA sequence: TGTGCCAGCAAAGGAGATGCCTACGAGCAGTACTTC. Its translation is CASKGDAYEQYF. The rearrangement links TRBV25-1 to TRBJ2-7; D is ambiguous. Trimming shortened V by 7 bases and J by 2 bases, and 9 bases separated the two germline ends. Germline V lookup: CDR1 MGHDK, CDR2 SYGVNS. The CDR3 consists of 12 residues.

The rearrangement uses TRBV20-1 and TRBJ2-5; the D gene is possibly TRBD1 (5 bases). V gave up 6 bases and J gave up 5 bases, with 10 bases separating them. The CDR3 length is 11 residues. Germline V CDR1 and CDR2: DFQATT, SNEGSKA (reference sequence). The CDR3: CSAPNRETQYF. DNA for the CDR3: TGCAGTGCGCCGAACAGGGAGACCCAGTACTTC.

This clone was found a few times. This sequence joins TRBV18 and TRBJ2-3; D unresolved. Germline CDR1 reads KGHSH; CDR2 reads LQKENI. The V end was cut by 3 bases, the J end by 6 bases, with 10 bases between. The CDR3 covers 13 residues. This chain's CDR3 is CASSPIMGDTQYF. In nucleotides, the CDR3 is TGTGCCAGCTCACCGATTATGGGTGATACGCAGTATTTT.

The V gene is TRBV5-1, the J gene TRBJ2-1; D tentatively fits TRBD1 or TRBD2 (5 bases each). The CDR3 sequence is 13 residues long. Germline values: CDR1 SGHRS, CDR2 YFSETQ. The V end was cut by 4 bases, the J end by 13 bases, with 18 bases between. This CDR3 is CASSPPERRDQFF. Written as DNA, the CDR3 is TGCGCCAGCAGCCCCCCCGAACGTAGGGACCAGTTCTTC.

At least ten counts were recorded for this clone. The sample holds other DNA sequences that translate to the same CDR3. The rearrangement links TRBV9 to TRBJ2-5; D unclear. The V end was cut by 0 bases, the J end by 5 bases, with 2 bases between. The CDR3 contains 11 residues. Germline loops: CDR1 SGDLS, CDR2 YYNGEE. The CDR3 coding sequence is TGTGCCAGCAGCGTAGCTGAGACCCAGTACTTC. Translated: CASSVAETQYF.

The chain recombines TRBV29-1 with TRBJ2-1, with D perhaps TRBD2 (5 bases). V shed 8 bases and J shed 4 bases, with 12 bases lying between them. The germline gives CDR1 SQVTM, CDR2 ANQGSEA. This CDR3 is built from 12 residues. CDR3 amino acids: CSTRESYNEQFF. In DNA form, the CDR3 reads TGCAGCACCCGGGAAAGTTACAATGAGCAGTTCTTC.

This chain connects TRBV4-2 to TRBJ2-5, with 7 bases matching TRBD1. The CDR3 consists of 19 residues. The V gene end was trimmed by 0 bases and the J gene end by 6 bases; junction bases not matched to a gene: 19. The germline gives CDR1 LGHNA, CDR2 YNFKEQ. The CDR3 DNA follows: TGTGCCAGCAGCCAAGATAGCCGGAGAGGGGGCGCTGAGGTTAAGACCCAGTACTTC. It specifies CASSQDSRRGGAEVKTQYF.

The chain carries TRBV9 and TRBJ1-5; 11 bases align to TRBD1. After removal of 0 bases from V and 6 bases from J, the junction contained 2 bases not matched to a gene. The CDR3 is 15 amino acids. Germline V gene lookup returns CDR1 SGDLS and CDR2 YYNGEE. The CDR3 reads CASSVAGTGGQPQHF. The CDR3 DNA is TGTGCCAGCAGCGTAGCCGGGACAGGGGGTCAGCCCCAGCATTTT.

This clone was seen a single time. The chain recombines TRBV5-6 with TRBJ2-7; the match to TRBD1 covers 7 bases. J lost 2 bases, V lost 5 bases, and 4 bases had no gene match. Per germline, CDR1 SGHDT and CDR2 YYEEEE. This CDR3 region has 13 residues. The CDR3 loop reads CASRNRGTYEQYF. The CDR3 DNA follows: TGTGCCAGCAGAAACAGGGGTACCTACGAGCAGTACTTC.

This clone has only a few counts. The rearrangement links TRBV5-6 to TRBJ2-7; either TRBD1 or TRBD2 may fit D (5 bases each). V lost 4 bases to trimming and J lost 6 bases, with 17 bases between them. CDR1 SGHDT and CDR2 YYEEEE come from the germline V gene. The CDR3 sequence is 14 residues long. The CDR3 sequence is CASSDLSGTSEQYV. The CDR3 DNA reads TGTGCCAGCAGCGACCTCTCCGGGACGTCCGAGCAGTACGTC.

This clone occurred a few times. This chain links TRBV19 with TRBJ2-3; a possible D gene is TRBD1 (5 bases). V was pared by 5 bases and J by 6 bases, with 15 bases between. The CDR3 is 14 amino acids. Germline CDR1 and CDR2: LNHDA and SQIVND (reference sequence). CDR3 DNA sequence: TGTGCCAGTAGTCCGCCTTGGGGCGCGGATACGCAGTATTTT. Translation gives CASSPPWGADTQYF.

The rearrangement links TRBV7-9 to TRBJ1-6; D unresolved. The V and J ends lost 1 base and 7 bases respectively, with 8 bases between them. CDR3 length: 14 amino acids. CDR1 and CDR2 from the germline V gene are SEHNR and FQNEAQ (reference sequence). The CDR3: CASSLVRSNSPLHF. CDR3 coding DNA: TGTGCCAGCAGCTTAGTTAGAAGCAATTCACCCCTCCACTTT.

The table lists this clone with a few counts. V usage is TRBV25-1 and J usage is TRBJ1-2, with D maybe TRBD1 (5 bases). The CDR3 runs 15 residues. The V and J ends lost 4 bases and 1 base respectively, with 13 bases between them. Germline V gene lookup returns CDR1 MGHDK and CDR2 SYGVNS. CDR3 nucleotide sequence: TGTGCCAGCAGTGCGGCCGGGACCCTTAACTATGGCTACACCTTC. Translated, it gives CASSAAGTLNYGYTF.

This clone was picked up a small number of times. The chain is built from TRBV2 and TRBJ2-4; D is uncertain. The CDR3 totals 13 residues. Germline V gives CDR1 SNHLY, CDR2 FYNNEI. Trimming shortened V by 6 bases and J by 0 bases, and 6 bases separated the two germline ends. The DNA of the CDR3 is TGTGCCAGCAGGACCCTAGCCAAAAACATTCAGTACTTC. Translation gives CASRTLAKNIQYF.

The CDR3 nucleotides read TGTGCCAGCAGTGGAGAGGTGTCCGAGCAGTACTTC. Its translation is CASSGEVSEQYF. This chain joins TRBV25-1 and TRBJ2-7; D is undetermined. This CDR3 is 12 amino acids long. The V end lost 4 bases, the J end lost 6 bases, and 10 bases lay between the germline ends. Looked up from germline, CDR1 is MGHDK and CDR2 is SYGVNS.

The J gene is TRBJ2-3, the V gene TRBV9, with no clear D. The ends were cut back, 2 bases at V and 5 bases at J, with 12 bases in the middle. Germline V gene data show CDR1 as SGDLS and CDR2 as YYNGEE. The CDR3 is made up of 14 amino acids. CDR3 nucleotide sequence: TGTGCCAGCAGCGTCAGTCACCTCGGAGATACGCAGTATTTT. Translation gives CASSVSHLGDTQYF.

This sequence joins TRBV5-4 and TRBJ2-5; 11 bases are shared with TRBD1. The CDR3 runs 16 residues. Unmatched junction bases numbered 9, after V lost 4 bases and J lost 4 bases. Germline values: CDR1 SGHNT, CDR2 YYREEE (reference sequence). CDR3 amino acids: CASSPPGQGALETQYF. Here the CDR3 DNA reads TGTGCCAGCAGCCCGCCCGGACAGGGGGCTCTAGAGACCCAGTACTTC.

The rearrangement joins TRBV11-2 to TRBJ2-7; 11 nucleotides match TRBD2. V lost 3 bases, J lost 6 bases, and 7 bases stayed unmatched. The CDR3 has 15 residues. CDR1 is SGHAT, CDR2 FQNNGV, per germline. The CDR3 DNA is TGTGCCAGCAGCTTGGTTAGCGGGGGGGCACGCGAGCAGTACGTC. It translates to CASSLVSGGAREQYV.

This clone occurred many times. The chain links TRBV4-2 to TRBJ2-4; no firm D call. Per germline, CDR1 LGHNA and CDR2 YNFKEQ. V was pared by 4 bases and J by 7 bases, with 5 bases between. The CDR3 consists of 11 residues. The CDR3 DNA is TGTGCCAGCAGCCGCGAGAACATTCAGTACTTC. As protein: CASSRENIQYF.

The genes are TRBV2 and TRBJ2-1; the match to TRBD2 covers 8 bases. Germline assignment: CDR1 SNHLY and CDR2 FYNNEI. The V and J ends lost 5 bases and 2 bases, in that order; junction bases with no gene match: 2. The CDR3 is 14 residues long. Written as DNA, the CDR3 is TGTGCCAGCAGTTCGGGACTAGCCTACAATGAGCAGTTCTTC. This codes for CASSSGLAYNEQFF.

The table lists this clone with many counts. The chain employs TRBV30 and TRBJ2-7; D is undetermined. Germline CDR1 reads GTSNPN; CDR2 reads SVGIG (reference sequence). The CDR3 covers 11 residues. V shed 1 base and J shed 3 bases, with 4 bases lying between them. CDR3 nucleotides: TGTGCCTGGAGTGCGAACTACGAGCAGTACTTC. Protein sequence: CAWSANYEQYF.

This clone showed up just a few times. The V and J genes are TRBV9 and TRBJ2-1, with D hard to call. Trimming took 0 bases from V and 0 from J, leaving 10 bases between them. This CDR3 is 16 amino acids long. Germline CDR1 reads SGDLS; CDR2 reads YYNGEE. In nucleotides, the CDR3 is TGTGCCAGCAGCGTAGGGGCCCTACCCTCCTACAATGAGCAGTTCTTC. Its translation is CASSVGALPSYNEQFF.

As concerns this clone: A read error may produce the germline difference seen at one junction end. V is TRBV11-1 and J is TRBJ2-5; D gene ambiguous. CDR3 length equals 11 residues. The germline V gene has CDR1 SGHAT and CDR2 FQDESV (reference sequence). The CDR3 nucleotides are TGTGCCAGCAGCCGGAAAGAAACCCAGTACTTC. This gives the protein CASSRKETQYF.

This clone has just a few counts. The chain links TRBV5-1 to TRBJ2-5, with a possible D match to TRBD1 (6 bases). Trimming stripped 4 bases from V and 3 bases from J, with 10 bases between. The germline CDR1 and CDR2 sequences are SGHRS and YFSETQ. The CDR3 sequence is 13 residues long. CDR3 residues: CASSAGGEETQYF. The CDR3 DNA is TGCGCCAGCAGCGCTGGGGGCGAAGAGACCCAGTACTTC.

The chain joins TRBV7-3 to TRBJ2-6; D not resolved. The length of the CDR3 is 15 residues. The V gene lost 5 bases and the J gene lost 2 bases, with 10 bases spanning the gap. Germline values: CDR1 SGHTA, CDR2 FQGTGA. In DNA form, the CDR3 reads TGTGCCAGCAGCCTAGGGTGGGCTGGGGCCAACGTCCTGACTTTC. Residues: CASSLGWAGANVLTF.

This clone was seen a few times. This CDR3 is CASGQGTSYGYTF. The CDR3, as DNA: TGTGCCTCCGGACAGGGAACGTCCTATGGCTACACCTTC. The genes are TRBV10-3 and TRBJ1-2, with 8 bases aligning to TRBD1. V lost 11 bases and J lost 4; bases outside the gene matches: 9. CDR1 and CDR2 from the germline V gene are ENHRY and SYGVKD. This CDR3 region has 13 residues.